Below are 23 T cell receptor beta chains sequenced from a single sample in a study of blood T cell repertoires in COVID-19. Here immunoSEQ multiplex PCR was the method, and the copy in TCRdb shows in-frame clones only, minus some. Among a few hundred thousand clones listed, roughly 80% were seen once. Sequenced material: peripheral blood. Receptor source: a woman aged 18-29 years with acute or convalescent COVID-19.

The rearrangement joins TRBV25-1 to TRBJ2-3; D perhaps matches TRBD1 (5 bases). Germline V CDR1 and CDR2: MGHDK, SYGVNS. Trimming shortened V by 4 bases and J by 0 bases, and 8 bases separated the two germline ends. The CDR3 extends over 14 amino acids. The DNA for the CDR3 is TGTGCCAGCAGTGCATCAGGGAGCACAGATACGCAGTATTTT. Its translation: CASSASGSTDTQYF.

This chain links TRBV5-1 with TRBJ2-7; a weak D match, TRBD2 (6 bases). The CDR3 length is 15 residues. Germline V gene sequence: CDR1 SGHRS, CDR2 YFSETQ. With 4 bases removed from V and 0 bases from J, the gap between germline ends came to 14 bases. The CDR3 is CASSLGDGSSYEQYF. The CDR3 DNA sequence: TGCGCCAGCAGCCTAGGGGACGGGAGCTCCTACGAGCAGTACTTC.

The rearrangement uses TRBV27 and TRBJ1-6; tentative D call: TRBD1 (6 bases). The CDR3 runs to 13 residues. Trimming shortened V by 6 bases and J by 5 bases, and 8 bases separated the two germline ends. Germline assignment: CDR1 MNHEY and CDR2 SMNVEV (reference sequence). CDR3 loop: CASRRQDNSPLHF. The DNA for the CDR3 is TGTGCCAGCAGGAGACAGGATAATTCACCCCTCCACTTT.

This clone has just one count. J is TRBJ1-2 and V is TRBV28; the D gene is possibly TRBD1 (5 bases). The length of the CDR3 is 13 residues. V lost 3 bases and J lost 8, with 13 bases in between. Germline CDR1 MDHEN, CDR2 SYDVKM. CDR3 sequence reads: CASSLQGSFGYTF. The CDR3 coding sequence is TGTGCCAGCAGTTTGCAGGGTTCGTTCGGCTACACCTTC.

This clone was seen more than once but under ten times. Other nucleotide sequences in the sample specify the same CDR3. The chain joins TRBV3-1 (or the pseudogene TRBV3-2) to TRBJ2-7, with D perhaps matching TRBD1 (5 bases). Trimming pared 0 bases from V and 0 bases from J, leaving 6 bases between. Per the germline V gene, CDR1 is LGHDT and CDR2 is YNNKEL (reference sequence). The CDR3 sequence is 14 residues long. The CDR3 bases are TGTGCCAGCAGCCAAGAGCAGGGCTCCTACGAGCAGTACTTC. Its protein product is CASSQEQGSYEQYF.

This clone was picked up one time. V usage is TRBV7-2 and J usage is TRBJ2-7; D perhaps matches TRBD2 (6 bases). Deletions cut 2 bases from V and 1 base from J, with 9 bases between. From germline, CDR1 is SGHTA and CDR2 FQGNSA. CDR3 length equals 14 residues. The CDR3 here is CASSLKGRSYEQYF. The DNA of the CDR3 is TGTGCCAGCAGCTTAAAGGGGAGGTCCTACGAGCAGTACTTC.

The V gene is TRBV5-1, the J gene TRBJ1-1; D ambiguous. V shed 4 bases and J shed 1 base, with 14 bases lying between them. The CDR3 extends over 15 amino acids. Germline V gene sequence: CDR1 SGHRS, CDR2 YFSETQ. The CDR3, as DNA: TGCGCCAGCAGCCCTGGGGAGAACCCGAACACTGAAGCTTTCTTT. It translates to CASSPGENPNTEAFF. Full variable domain (outside the CDR3, taken from reference TRBV5-1 and TRBJ1-1): KAGVTQTPRYLIKTRGQQVTLSCSPISGHRSVSWYQQTPGQGLQFLFEYFSETQRNKGNFPGRFSGRQFSNSRSEMNVSTLELGDSALYLCASSPGENPNTEAFFGQGTRLTVV.

A single count supports this clone. This rearrangement joins TRBV10-3 to TRBJ1-1; the D is unclear. Between the trimmed V and J ends, which lost 10 bases and 8 bases, there was a span of 20 bases. Germline V gene data show CDR1 as ENHRY and CDR2 as SYGVKD. The CDR3 spans 13 residues. The chain's CDR3 is CASGRAEETEAFF. The CDR3 bases are TGTGCCAGTGGGCGGGCAGAAGAAACGGAAGCTTTCTTT.

In its sample, this clone was seen once. The chain has TRBV7-9 and TRBJ2-3; the match to TRBD2 covers 9 bases. The length of the CDR3 is 16 residues. J gave up 1 base and V 4 bases, and 6 bases lay outside the gene matches. From germline, CDR1 is SEHNR and CDR2 FQNEAQ (reference sequence). The DNA of the CDR3 is TGTGCCAGCAGCTGGACATTAGCGGGAGGCACAGATACGCAGTATTTT. Translated, it gives CASSWTLAGGTDTQYF. Using reference TRBV7-9 and TRBJ2-3 for the parts outside the CDR3, the full variable domain is DTGVSQNPRHKITKRGQNVTFRCDPISEHNRLYWYRQTLGQGPEFLTYFQNEAQLEKSRLLSDRFSAERPKGSFSTLEIQRTEQGDSAMYLCASSWTLAGGTDTQYFGPGTRLTVL.

CDR3 amino acids: CASSQDRMSGGEQYF. The CDR3 nucleotides are TGCGCCAGCAGCCAAGATCGAATGAGCGGGGGGGAGCAGTACTTC. The chain recombines TRBV4-3 with TRBJ2-7, with 9 positions matching TRBD2. The germline CDR1 and CDR2 sequences are LGHNA and YSLEER. The CDR3 is 15 amino acids. The J segment lost 7 bases and the V segment lost 0 bases, leaving 7 bases of the junction unmatched.

The chain uses TRBV19 and TRBJ1-3; TRBD1 is a possible D gene (5 bases). The CDR3 sequence is 19 residues long. V gave up 4 bases and J gave up 0 bases, with 22 bases separating them. Germline V lookup: CDR1 LNHDA, CDR2 SQIVND (reference sequence). DNA of the CDR3: TGTGCCAGTAGTACGGTAATTCGTAGGACACCCGACTCTGGAAACACCATATATTTT. This gives the protein CASSTVIRRTPDSGNTIYF. The complete variable domain, with remaining parts taken from reference TRBV19 and TRBJ1-3, reads DGGITQSPKYLFRKEGQNVTLSCEQNLNHDAMYWYRQDPGQGLRLIYYSQIVNDFQKGDIAEGYSVSREKKESFPLTVTSAQKNPTAFYLCASSTVIRRTPDSGNTIYFGEGSWLTVV.

The rearrangement uses TRBV28 and TRBJ2-1; D is ambiguous. The CDR3 spans 14 residues. Trimming removed 7 bases at V and 0 bases at J, with 10 bases between. Germline-derived CDR1 and CDR2 are MDHEN and SYDVKM. The CDR3 DNA reads as TGTGCCAGCATATTCGATAGCTCCTACAATGAGCAGTTCTTC. It specifies CASIFDSSYNEQFF.

This sequence joins TRBV28 and TRBJ1-4; D may be TRBD1 (5 bases). CDR1 is MDHEN, CDR2 SYDVKM, per germline. The CDR3 is 16 residues long. V gave up 3 bases and J gave up 3 bases, with 14 bases separating them. CDR3 bases: TGTGCCAGCAGTTTCGGGCCAGGAGGGGCTAATGAAAAACTGTTTTTT. This gives the protein CASSFGPGGANEKLFF.

J is TRBJ2-3 and V is TRBV6-2 or TRBV6-3, with 16 bases identical to TRBD2. The germline V gene has CDR1 MNHEY and CDR2 SVGEGT. J was trimmed by 6 bases and V by 3 bases; bases with no gene match: 9. The CDR3 runs to 18 residues. CDR3 loop: CASSYKGLAGGPEDTQYF. The CDR3 nucleotides are TGTGCCAGCAGTTATAAGGGACTAGCGGGAGGGCCCGAGGATACGCAGTATTTT.

This chain connects TRBV19 to TRBJ1-1; no clear D gene. Germline-derived CDR1 and CDR2 are LNHDA and SQIVND (reference sequence). CDR3 length: 15 amino acids. Trimming removed 5 bases from V and 0 bases from J, with 13 bases in between. The CDR3 sequence: CASSAGWRMNTEAFF. The DNA for the CDR3 is TGTGCCAGTAGTGCCGGGTGGCGCATGAACACTGAAGCTTTCTTT.

This clone was seen only once. V usage is TRBV6-5 and J usage is TRBJ1-2; the match to TRBD1 covers 8 bases. J was trimmed by 8 bases and V by 8 bases; bases with no gene match: 16. The length of the CDR3 is 15 residues. Germline CDR1 MNHEY, CDR2 SVGAGI. Written as DNA, the CDR3 is TGTGCCAGCGGAAAAGGACAGGGTGTTTTTCGAGGCTACACCTTC. It encodes CASGKGQGVFRGYTF.

The chain carries TRBV27 and TRBJ2-7; TRBD2 is a possible D gene (5 bases). Trimming took off 5 bases at V and 0 bases at J, with 8 bases between the two ends. CDR3 length: 13 residues. Germline V lookup: CDR1 MNHEY, CDR2 SMNVEV (reference sequence). The CDR3 DNA reads as TGTGCCAGCAGTATCACTAGCTCCTACGAGCAGTACTTC. Its protein product is CASSITSSYEQYF.

V usage is TRBV19 and J usage is TRBJ2-7; 7 bases are shared with TRBD1. The V and J ends lost 6 bases and 3 bases, in that order; junction bases with no gene match: 5. CDR1 and CDR2 from the germline V gene are LNHDA and SQIVND (reference sequence). The CDR3 is 13 residues long. As DNA, the CDR3 is TGTGCCAGTAGCCGGGACAGTGTCTACGAGCAGTACTTC. This translates into CASSRDSVYEQYF.

The chain links TRBV2 to TRBJ2-1; TRBD2 aligns across 7 bases. The V and J ends lost 8 bases and 3 bases, in that order; junction bases with no gene match: 7. There are 14 residues in the CDR3. Germline assignment: CDR1 SNHLY and CDR2 FYNNEI. The CDR3 coding sequence is TGTGCCAGCTCCGTGGCTAGCGGCTACAATGAGCAGTTCTTC. Translation: CASSVASGYNEQFF.

In this sample, this clone turned up a few times. The V call is TRBV5-1, the J call TRBJ2-3, with D perhaps TRBD2 (6 bases). The CDR3 has 14 residues. CDR1 is SGHRS, CDR2 YFSETQ, per germline. V gave up 2 bases and J gave up 6 bases, with 13 bases separating them. The CDR3 region has the DNA TGCGCCAGCAGCTTACCAACAGGAGGGGATACGCAGTATTTT. The encoded protein is CASSLPTGGDTQYF.

This CDR3 reads CSAVVGRNTGELFF. CDR3 coding DNA: TGCAGCGCGGTGGTGGGCCGGAACACCGGGGAGCTGTTTTTT. The V and J genes are TRBV29-1 and TRBJ2-2; D remains unclear. V lost 7 bases, J lost 1 base, and 13 bases lay in between. The CDR3 extends over 14 amino acids. Germline lookup yields CDR1 SQVTM and CDR2 ANQGSEA.

This clone was seen once. This chain uses TRBV2 with TRBJ2-2; D is unclear. The germline V and J ends were trimmed by 4 bases and 7 bases, with 7 bases remaining between them. CDR1 is SNHLY, CDR2 FYNNEI, per germline. This CDR3 is 12 amino acids long. In DNA, the CDR3 is TGTGCCAGCAGTGCAACGAGCGGGGAGCTGTTTTTT. This gives the protein CASSATSGELFF.

This sequence joins TRBV9 and TRBJ2-3, with TRBD2 identical over 12 bases. Germline V gene sequence: CDR1 SGDLS, CDR2 YYNGEE. The CDR3 is 14 amino acids. After removal of 4 bases from V and 14 bases from J, the junction contained 11 bases not matched to a gene. This CDR3 is CASSPRLAGAGPYF. The CDR3 region has the DNA TGTGCCAGCAGCCCGAGACTAGCGGGGGCCGGCCCGTATTTT.